This T cell receptor beta chain was profiled in a study of molecular identifiers for immune sequencing clone quantification. Study in general: Across replicate runs, RNA obtained from about 19,000 or 110,000 naive CD8 cells was divided into five, with four undergoing sequencing.

The germline V gene has CDR1 SGDLS and CDR2 YYNGEE. CDR3 length: 15 amino acids. The germline V and J ends were trimmed by 4 bases and 0 bases, with 11 bases remaining between them. Previously reported methods and listed TCR primers produced the bulk TCR libraries. Each CDR3 protein gets one entry after TCRdb re-called the PCR reads with MiXCR. The repertoire consists of around 460,000 distinct CDR3 sequences, with around a fifth occurring once and the leading ten covering 0.65% to 0.95%. The study's findings and limits: Molecules of identical TCR sharing a barcode could underestimate highly expanded clone sizes. Jurkat TCR RNA spiked in from one cell (amid 800,000 to 1,000,000 naive cells) was reportedly detectable.

The sample holds many counts of this clonotype. Its antigen remains unknown. J is TRBJ1-5 and V is TRBV9; D remains ambiguous. The TCR comes from a human donor in good health. Some libraries in this study had Jurkat cell RNA spiked in. Sequenced sample: naive CD8+ T cells from blood, with Jurkat cell RNA spiked in. Subset meaning: FACS-sorted CD8+CD4-CCR7+CD45RA+ naive T cells. As DNA, the CDR3 is TGTGCCAGCAGCACTACACCCTATAGCAATCAGCCCCAGCATTTT. Translation gives CASSTTPYSNQPQHF.